A single sample gave rise to the 24 T cell receptor beta chains below, sequenced in a study of shared clonotypes between healthy human individuals. The assay was immunoSEQ multiplex PCR, and TCRdb's table has in-frame clones only and misses some. Found here are over 1.4 million clones, about 96% of them singletons; the top ten hold 1.2%. The material sequenced was naive CD4+ T cells sorted from blood. Subset noted: CD45RA+ positively selected. Source of these receptors: a man younger than 40 in good health.

The chain recombines TRBV7-9 with TRBJ1-4, with D perhaps matching TRBD1 (5 bases). The CDR3 spans 16 residues. With 1 base removed from V and 3 bases from J, the gap between germline ends came to 12 bases. The germline V gene encodes CDR1 SEHNR and CDR2 FQNEAQ (reference sequence). The CDR3 reads CASSLDPGRPNEKLFF. CDR3 sequence (DNA): TGTGCCAGCAGCTTAGATCCGGGACGGCCTAATGAAAAACTGTTTTTT.

The V call is TRBV25-1, the J call TRBJ2-7; 7 nucleotides line up with TRBD1. The germline V gene has CDR1 MGHDK and CDR2 SYGVNS. The V gene end was trimmed by 6 bases and the J gene end by 3 bases; junction bases not matched to a gene: 11. The CDR3 is 15 amino acids. The CDR3 sequence is CASSRRQGGIYEQYF. DNA for the CDR3: TGTGCCAGCAGCCGCCGACAGGGTGGTATCTACGAGCAGTACTTC.

J is TRBJ2-2 and V is TRBV7-6; TRBD2 aligns across 15 bases. Looked up from germline, CDR1 is SGHVS and CDR2 is FNYEAQ. The CDR3 is 16 residues long. V lost 4 bases to trimming and J lost 7 bases; unmatched junction nucleotides: 4. The CDR3 bases are TGTGCCAGCAGCTGGACTAGCGGGAGGGCCTACGGGGAGCTGTTTTTT. Amino acids: CASSWTSGRAYGELFF.

The V gene is TRBV6-4, the J gene TRBJ2-6; TRBD1 is a possible D gene (7 bases). V was clipped by 4 bases and J by 0 bases, with 19 bases between them. The CDR3 is made up of 19 amino acids. Per germline, CDR1 MRHNA and CDR2 SNTAGT. The CDR3 reads CASSGGTDQPDSGANVLTF. In nucleotides, the CDR3 is TGTGCCAGCAGTGGCGGGACAGACCAACCTGACTCTGGGGCCAACGTCCTGACTTTC.

As to this clone: This sample also contains other DNA sequences that code for the same CDR3. The chain couples TRBV5-1 to TRBJ1-1, with 9 positions matching TRBD1. J was trimmed by 5 bases and V by 2 bases; bases with no gene match: 4. Germline CDR1 reads SGHRS; CDR2 reads YFSETQ. The length of the CDR3 is 14 residues. The CDR3 is CASSLQGARTEAFF. CDR3 sequence (DNA): TGCGCCAGCAGCTTACAGGGGGCGCGTACTGAAGCTTTCTTT. The variable domain in full, completed from reference TRBV5-1 and TRBJ1-1, reads KAGVTQTPRYLIKTRGQQVTLSCSPISGHRSVSWYQQTPGQGLQFLFEYFSETQRNKGNFPGRFSGRQFSNSRSEMNVSTLELGDSALYLCASSLQGARTEAFFGQGTRLTVV.

This clone appeared a single time. The rearrangement joins TRBV6-6 to TRBJ2-2; no reliable D call. The germline V and J ends were trimmed by 7 bases and 8 bases, with 8 bases remaining between them. This CDR3 contains 11 residues. CDR1 and CDR2 from the germline V gene are MNHNY and SVGAGI (reference sequence). The CDR3 is CASNSNGELFF. The CDR3 nucleotides are TGTGCCAGCAACTCCAATGGGGAGCTGTTTTTT.

The CDR3 sequence is CASSLDGNYGYTF. The DNA of the CDR3 is TGTGCCAGCAGCTTAGACGGGAACTATGGCTACACCTTC. This chain joins TRBV7-8 and TRBJ1-2, with D hard to call. This CDR3 comprises 13 residues. Germline V lookup: CDR1 SGHVS, CDR2 FQNEAQ. V was shortened by 1 base and J by 2 bases, with 5 bases between the two germline ends.

The chain couples TRBV5-1 to TRBJ1-4; D remains unclear. CDR1 is SGHRS, CDR2 YFSETQ, per germline. The V end lost 1 base, the J end lost 5 bases, and 9 bases lay between the germline ends. The CDR3 length is 14 residues. CDR3 region: CASSLLTQNEKLFF. The CDR3 bases are TGCGCCAGCAGCTTGCTGACTCAGAATGAAAAACTGTTTTTT.

The rearrangement uses TRBV2 and TRBJ2-4, with D possibly matching TRBD1 (5 bases). The CDR3 contains 14 residues. The V gene lost 8 bases and the J gene lost 0 bases, with 11 bases spanning the gap. CDR1 and CDR2 from the germline V gene are SNHLY and FYNNEI. This CDR3 reads CASSPGLAKNIQYF. CDR3 nucleotides: TGTGCCAGCTCGCCAGGGTTAGCCAAAAACATTCAGTACTTC.

V is TRBV6-5 and J is TRBJ1-2; D perhaps matches TRBD1 (6 bases). V was cut by 1 base and J by 6 bases, with 12 bases left in between. There are 14 residues in the CDR3. The germline V gene encodes CDR1 MNHEY and CDR2 SVGAGI. CDR3 region: CASSYLARQDGYTF. The CDR3 DNA reads TGTGCCAGCAGTTACTTAGCAAGACAGGATGGCTACACCTTC.

The rearrangement links TRBV9 to TRBJ2-1; D unclear. Per germline, CDR1 SGDLS and CDR2 YYNGEE. The CDR3 spans 14 residues. Trimming stripped 0 bases from V and 2 bases from J, with 6 bases between. CDR3 DNA sequence: TGTGCCAGCAGCGTAGTCCCGGCCTACAATGAGCAGTTCTTC. The encoded protein is CASSVVPAYNEQFF.

CDR3 sequence reads: CASRAIRELAGLNTEAFF. As DNA, the CDR3 is TGTGCCAGCAGAGCCATCAGGGAGCTGGCGGGCCTGAACACTGAAGCTTTCTTT. The gene calls are TRBV27 and TRBJ1-1; possible D gene TRBD1, 5 bases. Trimming took off 6 bases at V and 0 bases at J, with 23 bases between the two ends. Germline V gene sequence: CDR1 MNHEY, CDR2 SMNVEV (reference sequence). This CDR3 has 18 residues.

The V and J genes are TRBV7-3 and TRBJ1-1; unclear D gene. The V gene's germline CDR1 is SGHTA and CDR2 FQGTGA. V was clipped by 2 bases and J by 3 bases, with 7 bases between them. The CDR3 sequence is 13 residues long. The chain's CDR3 is CASSLVSDTEAFF. CDR3 DNA: TGTGCCAGCAGCTTAGTCTCAGACACTGAAGCTTTCTTT.

Comment on this clone: Other DNA sequences from this sample encode an identical CDR3 as well. The chain's CDR3 is CASSLGGQPQHF. DNA for the CDR3: TGTGCCAGCAGTTTAGGTGGACAGCCCCAGCATTTT. This chain uses TRBV28 with TRBJ1-5; D gene uncertain. The CDR3 consists of 12 residues. Trimming left V 2 bases short and J 7 bases short, with 6 bases between. Germline V lookup: CDR1 MDHEN, CDR2 SYDVKM.

Regarding this clone: Germline is not matched at one junction end, which may reflect a read error. The rearrangement joins TRBV10-3 to TRBJ1-1; a possible D gene is TRBD1 (5 bases). CDR3 length: 12 amino acids. Germline assignment: CDR1 ENHRY and CDR2 SYGVKD. The CDR3 loop is CAISGPGRVSGF. CDR3 in DNA: TGTGCCATCAGCGGGCCGGGACGGGTATCAGGCTTT.

This chain uses TRBV5-1 with TRBJ1-1; D possibly corresponds to TRBD1 (6 bases). In germline, CDR1 is SGHRS, CDR2 YFSETQ. The CDR3 has 16 amino acids. Between the trimmed V and J ends, which lost 2 bases and 1 base, there was a span of 15 bases. The CDR3 spells CASSFAPTGTNTEAFF. For the CDR3, the DNA is TGCGCCAGCAGCTTCGCACCTACAGGGACGAACACTGAAGCTTTCTTT.

This clone appeared once. The chain links TRBV2 to TRBJ2-7, with 9 bases lining up with TRBD2. Trimming at V came to 7 bases and at J to 2 bases, leaving 6 bases not matched to a gene. In germline, CDR1 is SNHLY, CDR2 FYNNEI. CDR3 length: 14 amino acids. CDR3 DNA sequence: TGTGCCAGCACTCTAGCGGGGACGACCTACGAGCAGTACTTC. Its protein product is CASTLAGTTYEQYF.

The CDR3 loop reads CASSLEFLGYNNEQFF. The CDR3 DNA reads as TGTGCCAGCAGCTTAGAGTTCTTGGGTTACAACAATGAGCAGTTCTTC. J is TRBJ2-1 and V is TRBV7-9; D unresolved. CDR1 and CDR2 from the germline V gene are SEHNR and FQNEAQ (reference sequence). Trimming took 1 base from V and 5 from J, leaving 15 bases between them. CDR3 size: 16 residues.

This chain connects TRBV18 to TRBJ2-7, with D maybe TRBD1 (5 bases). The CDR3 runs 15 residues. V was shortened by 3 bases and J by 6 bases, with 18 bases between the two germline ends. Germline assignment: CDR1 KGHSH and CDR2 LQKENI. The CDR3 protein is CASSPRTPDMAEQYF. CDR3 in DNA: TGTGCCAGCTCACCCCGGACACCTGATATGGCCGAGCAGTACTTC.

The rearrangement links TRBV29-1 to TRBJ2-1, with TRBD2 matching 7 bases. The CDR3 has 18 residues. V lost 4 bases to trimming and J lost 2 bases; unmatched junction nucleotides: 17. Looked up from germline, CDR1 is SQVTM and CDR2 is ANQGSEA. CDR3 in DNA: TGCAGCGTTGGTGACCCCTTACTAGCGACCCGAACCTACAATGAGCAGTTCTTC. It yields the protein CSVGDPLLATRTYNEQFF.

The rearrangement links TRBV7-4 to TRBJ2-7; D remains unclear. Germline CDR1 SGHVT, CDR2 SQSDAQ. V dropped 5 bases and J dropped 2 bases, with 7 bases sitting between them. The CDR3 spans 12 residues. The CDR3 loop is CASSPLTYEQYF. Written as DNA, the CDR3 is TGTGCCAGCAGCCCCCTAACCTACGAGCAGTACTTC.

This clone came up once. This chain uses TRBV15 with TRBJ1-4, with a possible D match to TRBD1 (5 bases). V was shortened by 4 bases and J by 6 bases, with 9 bases between the two germline ends. The CDR3 is 13 amino acids. CDR1 is LNHNV and CDR2 is YYDKDF in the germline V gene (reference sequence). The CDR3 DNA reads TGTGCCACCAGCAAGTCCAGGGATGAAAAACTGTTTTTT. It codes for CATSKSRDEKLFF.

The chain is built from TRBV19 and TRBJ2-7; TRBD1 or TRBD2 may be the D gene (5 bases each). Germline V CDR1 and CDR2: LNHDA, SQIVND (reference sequence). The length of the CDR3 is 17 residues. V was shortened by 6 bases and J by 0 bases, with 21 bases between the two germline ends. The CDR3 loop is CASRMLLRGKGSYEQYF. CDR3 nucleotides: TGTGCCAGTAGAATGCTGCTGAGGGGAAAGGGCTCCTACGAGCAGTACTTC.

Regarding this clone: This specimen includes other DNA sequences encoding the same CDR3. This sequence joins TRBV11-2 and TRBJ2-3, with D possibly TRBD2 on 6 matching bases. The CDR3 sequence is 13 residues long. In germline, CDR1 is SGHAT, CDR2 FQNNGV. Trimming removed 5 bases at V and 4 bases at J, with 10 bases between. The CDR3 nucleotides read TGTGCCAGCAGCCCGACGGGGGCAGATACGCAGTATTTT. Residues: CASSPTGADTQYF.